The rows below give T cell receptor beta chains drawn from one sample of a study of blood T cell repertoires in COVID-19. Clones were read by immunoSEQ multiplex PCR, and TCRdb kept only the in-frame ones, dropping some. Of hundreds of thousands of clones detected, about 86% appear once; the ten largest clones hold less than 5%. The specimen sequenced was PBMCs or T cells enriched from blood (not recorded which). Receptors were obtained from a woman aged 35 to 49 with acute COVID-19. Both conserved end residues are part of each CDR3. The D gene is left open where the match is weak. Not every row has a clone size; where given, it reads once, few, many or a size class.

CDR3: CASSEMGTSGRAGQFF; DNA: TGCGCCAGCAGTGAGATGGGGACTAGCGGGAGGGCCGGGCAGTTCTTC; D: TRBD2; size: NA; V: TRBV10-2; J: TRBJ2-1
CDR3: CASSYSGGPTYEQYF; DNA: TGTGCCAGCAGTTACTCGGGGGGTCCCACCTACGAGCAGTACTTC; D: NA; size: NA; V: TRBV6-5; J: TRBJ2-7
CDR3: CASSMDGGRSPLHF; DNA: TGTGCCAGCAGCATGGACGGGGGGAGATCACCCCTCCACTTT; D: NA; size: NA; V: TRBV7-9; J: TRBJ1-6
CDR3: CASSPLLANTEAFF; DNA: TGTGCCAGCAGCCCCTTACTAGCGAACACTGAAGCTTTCTTT; D: NA; size: NA; V: TRBV7-9; J: TRBJ1-1
CDR3: CASSQATGTGFSYEQYF; DNA: TGTGCCAGCAGCCAGGCGACCGGGACAGGGTTCTCCTACGAGCAGTACTTC; D: TRBD1; size: NA; V: TRBV3-1/TRBV3-2; J: TRBJ2-7
CDR3: CASSPSGDTIYF; DNA: TGTGCCAGCAGCCCCTCCGGGGACACCATATATTTT; D: NA; size: NA; V: TRBV7-2; J: TRBJ1-3
CDR3: CASSFEVGGHSYEQYF; DNA: TGTGCCAGCAGCTTCGAGGTAGGGGGCCACTCCTACGAGCAGTACTTC; D: TRBD1; size: many; V: TRBV5-5; J: TRBJ2-7
CDR3: CASASGPSSYEQYF; DNA: TGTGCCAGCGCTAGCGGCCCGAGCTCCTACGAGCAGTACTTC; D: TRBD2; size: few; V: TRBV7-9; J: TRBJ2-7
CDR3: CASSPGQNTEAFF; DNA: TGTGCCAGCAGCCCGGGACAGAACACTGAAGCTTTCTTT; D: NA; size: NA; V: TRBV25-1; J: TRBJ1-1
CDR3: CASSPGTSSSYNEQFF; DNA: TGTGCCAGCAGCCCCGGGACTTCCAGCTCCTACAATGAGCAGTTCTTC; D: NA; size: NA; V: TRBV3-1/TRBV3-2; J: TRBJ2-1
CDR3: CASRARLRYEQYF; DNA: TGTGCCAGCAGGGCCCGACTCCGGTACGAGCAGTACTTC; D: NA; size: NA; V: TRBV27; J: TRBJ2-7
CDR3: CASSTGTQPQHF; DNA: TGTGCCAGCAGTACAGGGACACAGCCCCAGCATTTT; D: NA; size: NA; V: TRBV7-9; J: TRBJ1-5
CDR3: CASSIPGTSSGNTIYF; DNA: TGTGCCAGTAGTATTCCCGGGACTTCCTCTGGAAACACCATATATTTT; D: NA; size: NA; V: TRBV19; J: TRBJ1-3
CDR3: CASSLQSGFNYGYTF; DNA: TGTGCCAGCAGTTTACAATCGGGTTTCAACTATGGCTACACCTTC; D: NA; size: once; V: TRBV27; J: TRBJ1-2
CDR3: CASSLAGAGYEQYF; DNA: TGTGCCAGCAGTTTAGCGGGAGCGGGCTACGAGCAGTACTTC; D: TRBD2; size: NA; V: TRBV27; J: TRBJ2-7
CDR3: CASRASGRNEQFF; DNA: TGTGCCAGCAGGGCTAGCGGGAGGAATGAGCAGTTCTTC; D: TRBD2; size: NA; V: TRBV28; J: TRBJ2-1
CDR3: CASSLSGTDTQYF; DNA: TGTGCCAGCAGTTTAAGCGGAACAGATACGCAGTATTTT; D: NA; size: NA; V: TRBV28; J: TRBJ2-3
CDR3: CARSALRGVGTEAFF; DNA: TGTGCCAGAAGCGCTCTTAGGGGTGTGGGGACTGAAGCTTTCTTT; D: NA; size: NA; V: TRBV5-3; J: TRBJ1-1
CDR3: CASSFGQGEQYGYTF; DNA: TGTGCCAGCAGCTTCGGACAGGGGGAACAATATGGCTACACCTTC; D: TRBD1; size: NA; V: TRBV5-5; J: TRBJ1-2
CDR3: CASSDHSSYNSPLHF; DNA: TGTGCCAGCAGTGATCACAGCTCCTATAATTCACCCCTCCACTTT; D: NA; size: NA; V: TRBV28; J: TRBJ1-6
CDR3: CASSLQPGQGYEQYF; DNA: TGCGCCAGCAGCCTACAACCGGGACAGGGTTACGAGCAGTACTTC; D: TRBD1; size: NA; V: TRBV4-1; J: TRBJ2-7
CDR3: CASSHLLAGGVGETQYF; DNA: TGCGCCAGCAGCCACCTCCTAGCGGGAGGGGTCGGGGAGACCCAGTACTTC; D: TRBD2; size: NA; V: TRBV4-1; J: TRBJ2-5
CDR3: CASSPAGRETQYF; DNA: TGTGCCAGCAGCCCAGCAGGTAGAGAGACCCAGTACTTC; D: NA; size: NA; V: TRBV3-1/TRBV3-2; J: TRBJ2-5
CDR3: CASSASGRADTQYF; DNA: TGCGCCAGCAGTGCTAGCGGGAGGGCTGATACGCAGTATTTT; D: TRBD2; size: NA; V: TRBV10-1; J: TRBJ2-3
CDR3: CASLSSYEQYF; DNA: TGTGCCAGCCTATCGAGCTACGAGCAGTACTTC; D: NA; size: NA; V: TRBV28; J: TRBJ2-7
CDR3: CASRQGGTYEQYF; DNA: TGTGCCAGCAGACAGGGGGGGACCTACGAGCAGTACTTC; D: NA; size: once; V: TRBV12-3/TRBV12-4; J: TRBJ2-7
CDR3: CASSYSRDKMNTEAFF; DNA: TGTGCCAGCAGTTACTCGAGGGACAAGATGAACACTGAAGCTTTCTTT; D: NA; size: NA; V: TRBV6-2/TRBV6-3; J: TRBJ1-1
CDR3: CASSLLQGGSFF; DNA: TGTGCCAGCAGTCTTCTCCAAGGAGGATCTTTCTTT; D: NA; size: NA; V: TRBV28; J: TRBJ1-1
CDR3: CAWSSGTGIKTQYF; DNA: TGTGCCTGGAGCTCCGGGACAGGGATCAAGACCCAGTACTTC; D: TRBD1; size: NA; V: TRBV30; J: TRBJ2-5
CDR3: CASRTTRTVNSPLHF; DNA: TGTGCCAGTAGGACTACAAGGACTGTTAATTCACCCCTCCACTTT; D: NA; size: once; V: TRBV19; J: TRBJ1-6
CDR3: CASSPTGGGSYEQYF; DNA: TGTGCCAGCAGCCCTACAGGGGGAGGCTCCTACGAGCAGTACTTC; D: TRBD1; size: NA; V: TRBV28; J: TRBJ2-7
CDR3: CASSLALAGGTVNEQFF; DNA: TGTGCCAGCAGCTTAGCGCTAGCGGGAGGCACTGTCAATGAGCAGTTCTTC; D: TRBD2; size: NA; V: TRBV7-9; J: TRBJ2-1
CDR3: CASASRVDFYEQFF; DNA: TGTGCCAGCGCATCACGGGTAGATTTTTATGAGCAGTTCTTC; D: NA; size: NA; V: TRBV11-3; J: TRBJ2-1
CDR3: CASSLGPTSGSSLDTQYF; DNA: TGTGCCAGCAGCTTAGGCCCCACTAGCGGGAGCTCACTAGATACGCAGTATTTT; D: TRBD2; size: NA; V: TRBV7-2; J: TRBJ2-3
CDR3: CAISILDNEQFF; DNA: TGTGCCATCAGTATACTAGACAATGAGCAGTTCTTC; D: NA; size: once; V: TRBV10-3; J: TRBJ2-1
CDR3: CASSGQGAVNEQFF; DNA: TGTGCCAGTTCAGGACAGGGCGCGGTGAATGAGCAGTTCTTC; D: TRBD1; size: NA; V: TRBV19; J: TRBJ2-1
CDR3: CASSGTDRVTGELFF; DNA: TGTGCCAGCAGTGGGACCGACAGGGTCACCGGGGAGCTGTTTTTT; D: TRBD1; size: NA; V: TRBV2; J: TRBJ2-2
CDR3: CASSLGGANTEAFF; DNA: TGTGCCAGCAGCCTCGGTGGTGCGAACACTGAAGCTTTCTTT; D: NA; size: NA; V: TRBV27; J: TRBJ1-1
CDR3: CASSKDRSYGYTF; DNA: TGTGCCAGCAGCAAGGACAGATCATATGGCTACACCTTC; D: NA; size: few; V: TRBV7-8; J: TRBJ1-2
CDR3: CASSLSRDSKSTDTQYF; DNA: TGTGCCAGCAGCTTATCCCGGGACTCAAAAAGCACAGATACGCAGTATTTT; D: NA; size: NA; V: TRBV7-3; J: TRBJ2-3
CDR3: CAISGQGFGTDTQYF; DNA: TGTGCCATCAGTGGCCAGGGGTTCGGCACAGATACGCAGTATTTT; D: NA; size: NA; V: TRBV10-3; J: TRBJ2-3
CDR3: CASSTPIGGSSYEQYF; DNA: TGTGCCAGTAGTACCCCCATTGGCGGGAGCTCCTACGAGCAGTACTTC; D: TRBD2; size: NA; V: TRBV19; J: TRBJ2-7
CDR3: CAIRLAGAHEQYF; DNA: TGTGCCATCAGGCTAGCGGGAGCCCACGAGCAGTACTTC; D: TRBD2; size: NA; V: TRBV10-3; J: TRBJ2-7
CDR3: CASSDSPGQPQHF; DNA: TGTGCCAGCAGTGACTCCCCAGGGCAGCCCCAGCATTTT; D: NA; size: NA; V: TRBV6-4; J: TRBJ1-5
CDR3: CASCSEVHRGGGTEAFF; DNA: TGTGCCAGTTGTAGTGAGGTTCATAGGGGTGGCGGCACTGAAGCTTTCTTT; D: NA; size: few; V: TRBV27; J: TRBJ1-1
CDR3: CAIREGTPGGYTF; DNA: TGTGCCATCAGGGAGGGGACTCCAGGTGGCTACACCTTC; D: NA; size: NA; V: TRBV10-3; J: TRBJ1-2
CDR3: CASSQEAASEQYF; DNA: TGTGCCAGCAGCCAAGAGGCGGCGTCCGAGCAGTACTTC; D: NA; size: NA; V: TRBV3-1/TRBV3-2; J: TRBJ2-7
CDR3: CASSLPVSEQFF; DNA: TGTGCCAGCAGTTTACCCGTCAGTGAGCAGTTCTTC; D: NA; size: NA; V: TRBV12-3/TRBV12-4; J: TRBJ2-1
CDR3: CASSIGYRGPRPYEQYF; DNA: TGTGCCAGTAGTATCGGCTACAGGGGGCCCCGGCCTTACGAGCAGTACTTC; D: TRBD1; size: NA; V: TRBV19; J: TRBJ2-7
CDR3: CASKGSRGINTGELFF; DNA: TGTGCCAGCAAAGGGAGCCGGGGGATCAACACCGGGGAGCTGTTTTTT; D: NA; size: NA; V: TRBV28; J: TRBJ2-2
CDR3: CASSPPEGAGSPLHF; DNA: TGTGCCAGCTCCCCACCGGAGGGGGCAGGATCACCCCTCCACTTT; D: TRBD1; size: NA; V: TRBV18; J: TRBJ1-6
CDR3: CASRFRDTNNQPQHF; DNA: TGTGCCAGCAGGTTCCGGGACACCAACAATCAGCCCCAGCATTTT; D: NA; size: NA; V: TRBV5-5; J: TRBJ1-5
CDR3: CASSQGTGETGNTIYF; DNA: TGTGCCAGCAGCCAAGGTACAGGGGAAACTGGAAACACCATATATTTT; D: TRBD1; size: NA; V: TRBV3-1/TRBV3-2; J: TRBJ1-3
CDR3: CSVDGLAGTTDTQYF; DNA: TGCAGCGTTGATGGACTAGCGGGAACGACAGATACGCAGTATTTT; D: TRBD2; size: NA; V: TRBV29-1; J: TRBJ2-3